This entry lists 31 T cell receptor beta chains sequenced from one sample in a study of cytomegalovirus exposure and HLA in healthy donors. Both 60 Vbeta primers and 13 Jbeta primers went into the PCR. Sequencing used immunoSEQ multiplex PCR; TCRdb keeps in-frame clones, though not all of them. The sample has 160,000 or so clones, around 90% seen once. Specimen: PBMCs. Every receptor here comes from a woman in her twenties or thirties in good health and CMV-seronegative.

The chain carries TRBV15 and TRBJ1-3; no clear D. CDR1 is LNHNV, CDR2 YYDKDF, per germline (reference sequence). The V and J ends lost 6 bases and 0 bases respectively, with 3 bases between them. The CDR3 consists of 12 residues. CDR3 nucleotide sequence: TGTGCCACCAGTTACTCTGGAAACACCATATATTTT. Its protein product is CATSYSGNTIYF.

CDR3 amino acids: CASRLDGTAYNEQFF. DNA for the CDR3: TGTGCCAGCAGACTAGACGGGACTGCCTACAATGAGCAGTTCTTC. The chain uses TRBV6-5 and TRBJ2-1, with D maybe TRBD2 (6 bases). CDR3 length equals 15 residues. Trimming pared 6 bases from V and 2 bases from J, leaving 14 bases between. Germline V gene data show CDR1 as MNHEY and CDR2 as SVGAGI.

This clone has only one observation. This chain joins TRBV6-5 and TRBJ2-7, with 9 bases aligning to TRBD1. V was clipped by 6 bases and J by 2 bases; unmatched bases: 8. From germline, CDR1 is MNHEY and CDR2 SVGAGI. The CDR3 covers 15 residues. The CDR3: CASSVDRGVTYEQYF. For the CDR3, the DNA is TGTGCCAGCAGCGTAGACAGGGGGGTTACCTACGAGCAGTACTTC.

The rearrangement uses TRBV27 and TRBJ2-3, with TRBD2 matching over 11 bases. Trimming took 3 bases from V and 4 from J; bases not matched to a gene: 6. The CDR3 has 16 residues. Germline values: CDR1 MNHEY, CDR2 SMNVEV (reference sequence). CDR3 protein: CASSFGTSGSSDTQYF. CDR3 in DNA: TGTGCCAGCAGTTTCGGGACTAGCGGATCTTCAGATACGCAGTATTTT.

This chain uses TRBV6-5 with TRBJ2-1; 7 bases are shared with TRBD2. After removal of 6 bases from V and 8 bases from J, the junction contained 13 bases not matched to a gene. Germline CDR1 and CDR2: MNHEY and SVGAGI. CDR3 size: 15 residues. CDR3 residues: CASSYVVSGFDEQFF. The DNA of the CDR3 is TGTGCCAGCAGCTATGTCGTTAGCGGGTTCGATGAGCAGTTCTTC.

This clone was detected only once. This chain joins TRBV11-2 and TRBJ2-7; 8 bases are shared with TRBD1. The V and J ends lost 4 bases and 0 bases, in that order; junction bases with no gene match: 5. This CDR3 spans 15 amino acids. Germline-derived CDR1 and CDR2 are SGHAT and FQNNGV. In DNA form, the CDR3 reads TGTGCCAGCAGCTCCAGACAGGGGATCTCCTACGAGCAGTACTTC. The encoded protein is CASSSRQGISYEQYF.

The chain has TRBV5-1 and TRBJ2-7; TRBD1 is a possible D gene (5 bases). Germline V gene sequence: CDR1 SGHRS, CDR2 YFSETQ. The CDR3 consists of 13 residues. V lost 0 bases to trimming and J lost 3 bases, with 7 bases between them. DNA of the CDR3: TGCGCCAGCAGCTTGGACAGGAGCTACGAGCAGTACTTC. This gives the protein CASSLDRSYEQYF.

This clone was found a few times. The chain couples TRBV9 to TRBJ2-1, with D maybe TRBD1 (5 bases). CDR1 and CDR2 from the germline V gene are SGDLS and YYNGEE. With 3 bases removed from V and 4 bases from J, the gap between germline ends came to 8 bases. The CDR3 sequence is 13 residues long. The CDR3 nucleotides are TGTGCCAGCAGCGACAGGTTATACAATGAGCAGTTCTTC. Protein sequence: CASSDRLYNEQFF.

Written as DNA, the CDR3 is TGTGCCAGCAGCCGCGGACAGACCTACGAGCAGTACTTC. Residues: CASSRGQTYEQYF. The rearrangement joins TRBV7-9 to TRBJ2-7; tentatively, D is TRBD1 (6 bases). The CDR3 sequence is 13 residues long. Germline lookup yields CDR1 SEHNR and CDR2 FQNEAQ (reference sequence). Trimming cost V 5 bases and J 2 bases, with 10 bases left between them.

Written as DNA, the CDR3 is TGTGCCAGCAGTCTCGGACAGGTAGCTCAGCCCCAGCATTTT. Amino acid sequence: CASSLGQVAQPQHF. The chain joins TRBV6-6 to TRBJ1-5, with TRBD1 identical over 7 bases. The CDR3 extends over 14 amino acids. Per the germline V gene, CDR1 is MNHNY and CDR2 is SVGAGI (reference sequence). Trimming took 5 bases from V and 6 from J; bases not matched to a gene: 7.

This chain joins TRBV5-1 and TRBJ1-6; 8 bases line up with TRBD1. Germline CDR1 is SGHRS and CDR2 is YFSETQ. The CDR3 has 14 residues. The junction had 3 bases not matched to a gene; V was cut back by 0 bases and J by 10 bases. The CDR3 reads CASSLGTGNSPLHF. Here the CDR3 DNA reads TGCGCCAGCAGCTTGGGGACAGGGAACTCACCCCTCCACTTT.

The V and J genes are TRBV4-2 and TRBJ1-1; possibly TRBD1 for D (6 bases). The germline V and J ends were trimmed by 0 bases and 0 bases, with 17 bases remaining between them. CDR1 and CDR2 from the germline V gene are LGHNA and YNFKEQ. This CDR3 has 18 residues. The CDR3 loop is CASSQDGGGQSMNTEAFF. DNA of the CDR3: TGTGCCAGCAGCCAAGATGGGGGTGGACAGAGCATGAACACTGAAGCTTTCTTT.

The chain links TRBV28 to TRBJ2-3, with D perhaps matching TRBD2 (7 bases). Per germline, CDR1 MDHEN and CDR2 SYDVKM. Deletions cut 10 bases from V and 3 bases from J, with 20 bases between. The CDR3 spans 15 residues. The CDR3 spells CATNPRGARTDTQYF. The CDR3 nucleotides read TGTGCCACCAATCCCCGGGGGGCGCGAACAGATACGCAGTATTTT.

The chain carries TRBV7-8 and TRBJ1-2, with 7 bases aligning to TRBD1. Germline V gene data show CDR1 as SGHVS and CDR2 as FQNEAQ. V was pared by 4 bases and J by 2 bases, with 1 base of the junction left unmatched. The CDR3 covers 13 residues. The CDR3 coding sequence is TGTGCCAGCAGCTGGACAGGCAACTATGGCTACACCTTC. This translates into CASSWTGNYGYTF.

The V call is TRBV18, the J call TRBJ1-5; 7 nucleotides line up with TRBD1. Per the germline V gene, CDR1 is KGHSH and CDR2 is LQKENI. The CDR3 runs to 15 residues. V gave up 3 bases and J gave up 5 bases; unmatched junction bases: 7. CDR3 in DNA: TGTGCCAGCTCACCCCGGGACAGATCGCATCAGCCCCAGCATTTT. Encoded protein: CASSPRDRSHQPQHF.

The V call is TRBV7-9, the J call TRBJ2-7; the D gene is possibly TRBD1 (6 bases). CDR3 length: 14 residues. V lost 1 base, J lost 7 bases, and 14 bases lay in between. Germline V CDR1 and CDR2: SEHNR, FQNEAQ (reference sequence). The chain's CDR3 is CASSLGTATLEQYF. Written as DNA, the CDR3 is TGTGCCAGCAGCTTAGGGACAGCCACCCTGGAGCAGTACTTC.

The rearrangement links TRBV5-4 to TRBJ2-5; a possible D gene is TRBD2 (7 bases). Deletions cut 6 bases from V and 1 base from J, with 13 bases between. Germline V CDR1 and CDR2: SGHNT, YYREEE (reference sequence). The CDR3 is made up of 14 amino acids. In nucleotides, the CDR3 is TGTGCCAGCACCCTGGGGGGGGCCCAAGAGACCCAGTACTTC. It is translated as CASTLGGAQETQYF. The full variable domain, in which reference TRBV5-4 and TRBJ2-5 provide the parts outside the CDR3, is ETGVTQSPTHLIKTRGQQVTLRCSSQSGHNTVSWYQQALGQGPQFIFQYYREEENGRGNFPPRFSGLQFPNYSSELNVNALELDDSALYLCASTLGGAQETQYFGPGTRLLVL.

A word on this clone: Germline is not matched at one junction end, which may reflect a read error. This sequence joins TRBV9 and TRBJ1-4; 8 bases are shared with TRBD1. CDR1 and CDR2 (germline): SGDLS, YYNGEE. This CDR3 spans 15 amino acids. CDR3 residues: CAGSVDQGAGEKLFF. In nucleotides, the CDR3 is TGTGCCGGCAGCGTAGACCAGGGGGCAGGTGAAAAACTGTTTTTT. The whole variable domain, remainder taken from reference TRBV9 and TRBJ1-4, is DSGVTQTPKHLITATGQRVTLRCSPRSGDLSVYWYQQSLDQGLQFLIQYYNGEERAKGNILERFSAQQFPDLHSELNLSSLELGDSALYFCAGSVDQGAGEKLFFGSGTQLSVL.

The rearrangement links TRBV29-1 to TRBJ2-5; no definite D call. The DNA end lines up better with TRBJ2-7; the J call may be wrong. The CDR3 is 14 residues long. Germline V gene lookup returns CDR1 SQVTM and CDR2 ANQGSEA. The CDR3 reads CSVDVSGKPYEQYF. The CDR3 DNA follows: TGCAGCGTTGATGTATCCGGTAAACCCTACGAGCAGTACTTC.

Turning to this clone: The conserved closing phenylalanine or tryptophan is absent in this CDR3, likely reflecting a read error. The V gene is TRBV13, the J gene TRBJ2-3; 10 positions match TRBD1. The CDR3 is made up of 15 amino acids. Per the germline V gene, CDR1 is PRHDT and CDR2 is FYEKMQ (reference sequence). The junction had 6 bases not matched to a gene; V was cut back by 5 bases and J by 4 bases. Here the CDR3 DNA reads TGTGCCAGCAGCAAGGGGACAGGGGTAGCAGATACGCAGTATGTT. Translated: CASSKGTGVADTQYV.

The CDR3 here is CASSYSGGQRNTIYF. The CDR3 DNA reads TGTGCCAGCAGTTACTCGGGGGGGCAGAGAAACACCATATATTTT. The chain has TRBV6-6 and TRBJ1-3, with TRBD1 as a possible D gene (6 bases). Germline CDR1 and CDR2: MNHNY and SVGAGI (reference sequence). This CDR3 is built from 15 residues. Trimming shortened V by 0 bases and J by 5 bases, and 11 bases separated the two germline ends.

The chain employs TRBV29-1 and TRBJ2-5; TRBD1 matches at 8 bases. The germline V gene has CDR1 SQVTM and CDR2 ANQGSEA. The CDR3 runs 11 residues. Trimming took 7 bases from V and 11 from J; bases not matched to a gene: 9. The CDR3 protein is CSGQGAREQYF. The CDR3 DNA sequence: TGCAGCGGCCAGGGGGCTCGGGAGCAGTACTTC.

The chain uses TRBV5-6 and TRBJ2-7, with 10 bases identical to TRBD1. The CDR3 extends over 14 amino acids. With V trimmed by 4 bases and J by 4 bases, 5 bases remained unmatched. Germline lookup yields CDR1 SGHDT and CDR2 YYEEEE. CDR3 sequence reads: CASSTGQGIYEQYF. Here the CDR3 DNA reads TGTGCCAGCAGCACGGGACAGGGGATATACGAGCAGTACTTC.

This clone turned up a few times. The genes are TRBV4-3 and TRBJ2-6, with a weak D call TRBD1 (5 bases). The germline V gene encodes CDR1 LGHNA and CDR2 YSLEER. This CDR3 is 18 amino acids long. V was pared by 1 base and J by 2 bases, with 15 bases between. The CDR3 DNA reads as TGCGCCAGCAGCCAAGCGGCAGGGTCTCTGGCTGGGGCCAACGTCCTGACTTTC. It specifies CASSQAAGSLAGANVLTF.

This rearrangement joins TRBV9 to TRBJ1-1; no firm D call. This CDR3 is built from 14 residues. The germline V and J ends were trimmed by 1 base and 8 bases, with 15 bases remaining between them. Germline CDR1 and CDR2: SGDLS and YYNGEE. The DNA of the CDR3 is TGTGCCAGCAGCGTAAATATGAACAGCCCCGAAGCTTTCTTT. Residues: CASSVNMNSPEAFF. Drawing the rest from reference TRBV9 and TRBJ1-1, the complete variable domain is DSGVTQTPKHLITATGQRVTLRCSPRSGDLSVYWYQQSLDQGLQFLIQYYNGEERAKGNILERFSAQQFPDLHSELNLSSLELGDSALYFCASSVNMNSPEAFFGQGTRLTVV.

The CDR3 protein is CASKVDTLGNTEAFF. The CDR3 DNA reads TGTGCCAGCAAGGTAGACACTCTGGGGAACACTGAAGCTTTCTTT. This rearrangement joins TRBV11-2 to TRBJ1-1; D is unclear. The V end was cut by 7 bases, the J end by 1 base, with 16 bases between. The CDR3 sequence is 15 residues long. Germline V gives CDR1 SGHAT, CDR2 FQNNGV.

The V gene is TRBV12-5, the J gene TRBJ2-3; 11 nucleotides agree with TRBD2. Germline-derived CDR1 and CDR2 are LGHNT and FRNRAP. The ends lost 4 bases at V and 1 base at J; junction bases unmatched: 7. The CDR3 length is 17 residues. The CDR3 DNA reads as TGTGCTAGTGGTTCCGTCTTGACTAGCGGGGGCACAGATACGCAGTATTTT. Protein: CASGSVLTSGGTDTQYF.

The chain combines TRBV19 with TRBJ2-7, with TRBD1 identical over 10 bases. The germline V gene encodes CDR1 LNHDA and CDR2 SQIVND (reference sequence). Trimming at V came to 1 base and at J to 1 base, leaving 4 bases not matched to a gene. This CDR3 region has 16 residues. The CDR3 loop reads CASSIGGQGGSYEQYF. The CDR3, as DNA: TGTGCCAGTAGTATAGGAGGACAGGGGGGGTCCTACGAGCAGTACTTC.

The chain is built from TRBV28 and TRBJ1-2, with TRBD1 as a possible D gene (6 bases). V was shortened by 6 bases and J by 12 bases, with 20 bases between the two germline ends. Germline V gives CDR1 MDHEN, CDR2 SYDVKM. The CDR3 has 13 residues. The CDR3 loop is CASRRPTGSRNTF. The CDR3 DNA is TGTGCCAGCAGGAGACCTACAGGGAGCCGTAACACCTTC.

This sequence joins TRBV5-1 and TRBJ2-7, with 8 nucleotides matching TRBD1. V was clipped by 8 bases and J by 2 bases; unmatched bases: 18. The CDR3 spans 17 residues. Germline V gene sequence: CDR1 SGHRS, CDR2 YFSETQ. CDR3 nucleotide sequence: TGCGCCAGTGTCAGACGGACAGGGTCCGATCTTGCCTACGAGCAGTACTTC. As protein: CASVRRTGSDLAYEQYF.

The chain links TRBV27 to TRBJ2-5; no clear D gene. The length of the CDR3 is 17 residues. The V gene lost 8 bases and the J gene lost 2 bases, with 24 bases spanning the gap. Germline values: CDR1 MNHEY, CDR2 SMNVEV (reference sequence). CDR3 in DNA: TGTGCCAGCTTCCCCCTTCTGGAGCAGAGAGTACAAGAGACCCAGTACTTC. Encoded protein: CASFPLLEQRVQETQYF.